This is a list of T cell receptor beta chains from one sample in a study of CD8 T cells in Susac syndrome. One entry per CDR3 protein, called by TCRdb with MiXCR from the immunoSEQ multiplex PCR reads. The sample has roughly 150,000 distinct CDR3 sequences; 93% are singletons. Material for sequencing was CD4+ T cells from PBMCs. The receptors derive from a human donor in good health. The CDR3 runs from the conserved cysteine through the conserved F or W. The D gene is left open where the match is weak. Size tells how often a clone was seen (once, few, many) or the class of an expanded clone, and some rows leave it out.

CDR3: CSSQGDSYNEQFF; DNA: TGCAGCTCACAAGGAGACTCCTACAATGAGCAGTTCTTC; V: TRBV29-1; J: TRBJ2-1; size: -; D: -
CDR3: CASNEGPSYEQYF; DNA: TGTGCCAGCAACGAGGGGCCTTCCTACGAGCAGTACTTC; V: TRBV28; J: TRBJ2-7; size: once; D: -
CDR3: CSVQAGSPGEKLFF; DNA: TGCAGCGTTCAGGCGGGATCCCCGGGCGAAAAACTGTTTTTT; V: TRBV29-1; J: TRBJ1-4; size: -; D: -
CDR3: CSVERLAGALPTQYF; DNA: TGCAGCGTTGAAAGGCTAGCGGGGGCCCTTCCTACGCAGTATTTT; V: TRBV29-1; J: TRBJ2-3; size: -; D: TRBD2
CDR3: CASSDRGNTEAFF; DNA: TGTGCCAGCAGTGATAGGGGGAACACTGAAGCTTTCTTT; V: TRBV2; J: TRBJ1-1; size: -; D: -
CDR3: CASTSWNEQYF; DNA: TGTGCCAGCACCTCATGGAACGAGCAGTACTTC; V: TRBV6-5; J: TRBJ2-7; size: -; D: -
CDR3: CASSGRGGTGELFF; DNA: TGTGCCAGCAGTGGGCGTGGAGGGACCGGGGAGCTGTTTTTT; V: TRBV2; J: TRBJ2-2; size: -; D: -
CDR3: CSARARGPGELFF; DNA: TGCAGTGCTAGAGCCAGGGGACCCGGGGAGCTGTTTTTT; V: TRBV20-1; J: TRBJ2-2; size: once; D: -
CDR3: CASRAGGDYGYTF; DNA: TGTGCCAGCAGAGCAGGGGGCGATTATGGCTACACCTTC; V: TRBV28; J: TRBJ1-2; size: few; D: TRBD1
CDR3: CASSRQQDQETQYF; DNA: TGTGCCAGCAGCAGACAACAGGATCAAGAGACCCAGTACTTC; V: TRBV7-9; J: TRBJ2-5; size: -; D: -
CDR3: CSVGGGSGTDTQYF; DNA: TGCAGCGTAGGCGGGGGGTCCGGCACAGATACGCAGTATTTT; V: TRBV29-1; J: TRBJ2-3; size: -; D: TRBD2
CDR3: CASSTYQETQYF; DNA: TGTGCCAGCTCAACTTACCAAGAGACCCAGTACTTC; V: TRBV18; J: TRBJ2-5; size: few; D: -
CDR3: CASSLEGVGNTIYF; DNA: TGCGCCAGCAGCTTGGAAGGGGTTGGAAACACCATATATTTT; V: TRBV5-1; J: TRBJ1-3; size: -; D: -
CDR3: CASSPQGSNEQFF; DNA: TGTGCCAGCTCACCGCAGGGCAGCAATGAGCAGTTCTTC; V: TRBV18; J: TRBJ2-1; size: -; D: -